A selection of T cell receptor beta chains follows, all from one sample in a study of sequential checkpoint blockade in melanoma. Profiled with immunoSEQ multiplex PCR; TCRdb holds only in-frame clones, not every one. Among around 8,500 clones, roughly three fifths were seen once, and the ten largest hold around 17%. The source material was CD8+ T cells sorted from blood (inferred from file names), sampled from a patient given nivolumab and ipilimumab in sequence. All receptors come from a human donor with melanoma. Each CDR3 is given with its conserved first and last residue. Rows give clone size only sometimes, using once, few, many, or a class for an expanded clone.

abundance,len,v_gene,CDR3aa
.,15,TRBV16,CASSQSPGGRQPQHF
few,19,TRBV11-2,CASSKSGTVGVVVPYEQYF
.,18,TRBV6-4,CASSKGTSGGRPTDTQYF
.,14,TRBV2,CASSDVSVRGGYTF
few,16,TRBV7-6,CASSLATGTYPYEQYF
.,15,TRBV7-2,CASSPLAGNYNEQFF
.,16,TRBV7-9,CASSSTGGDSGNTIYF
few,13,TRBV6-1,CATGDRITYEQYF
once,15,TRBV11-2,CASSLEPGSTYEQYF
.,14,TRBV28,CASRKRQGVAEAFF
few,14,TRBV4-1,CASSPLTNSYEQYF
.,13,TRBV4-3,CASSTREDSPLHF
.,14,TRBV7-9,CASSPAGGAYEQYF
.,11,TRBV20-1,CSAPEGYEQYF
.,16,TRBV4-1,CASSQEGLAGKNEQYF
.,14,TRBV4-3,CASSQGTDNYGYTF
.,14,TRBV30,CAWDQDRASGEQYF
.,15,TRBV7-9,CASSFTGTGHYEQYF
.,16,TRBV5-1,CASSLAPRTGGSEQYF
.,13,TRBV7-7,CASSLDPGDEQYF
.,16,TRBV4-3,CASSQDGVQGYYEQYF
.,17,TRBV28,CASKSQELISRNYGYTF
hyperexpanded,11,TRBV5-6,CASSFSNTIYF
.,14,TRBV11-2,CASSSSDRAYEQYF
few,14,TRBV5-7,CASSLDRNGNTIYF
few,15,TRBV2,CASSVRGYSNQPQHF
.,14,TRBV19,CASSAGVWNTEAFF
.,13,TRBV9,CASSASGAGEQYF
.,14,TRBV30,CAWSGTGLNQPQHF
once,11,TRBV5-1,CASSSGYEQYF
few,13,TRBV30,CAWSVGIFYEQYF
.,14,TRBV6-1,CASSETGGTYEQYF
.,13,TRBV28,CASNKKEDEKLFF
once,14,TRBV11-2,CASSPRGNLYEQYF
.,15,TRBV15,CATSRVAVPPYEQYF
.,15,TRBV19,CASSILTGGSYEQYF
.,12,TRBV28,CASSLGGREAFF
.,16,TRBV4-1,CASSPDTTGVVQPQHF
.,13,TRBV5-5,CASSQEGWDEQFF
medium-sized,14,TRBV15,CATATSRSGNTIYF
.,11,TRBV10-3,CAIRTGDEQYF
few,14,TRBV21-1,CASSDSGMYYGYTF
.,13,TRBV29-1,CSVDDSSGNTIYF
few,13,TRBV28,CASSEGLAGEQYF
few,17,TRBV5-1,CASSNPTSGGPQETQYF
.,16,TRBV7-9,CASSLWGTGETDTQYF
.,13,TRBV6-5,CASSPSGTEKLFF
.,15,TRBV5-6,CASSLGSGGPYEQYF
.,13,TRBV19,CASSVTVNYGYTF
.,16,TRBV4-2,CASSQIAGTRSYEQYF
.,14,TRBV5-1,CASSPPTGSDEQYF
.,13,TRBV30,CAWNSPYGPDKYF
few,14,TRBV7-9,CASDGTGEGLGYTF
few,14,TRBV4-1,CASSPNQGFYGYTF